This T cell receptor (beta chain) was obtained from a study of blood T cell repertoires in COVID-19. Turning to the study itself: Sites in the United States, Italy and Spain provided acute and convalescent COVID-19 samples. PBMCs, B-cell-depleted T cells, or T cells provided the cDNA or gDNA that made up the material.

CDR3 length: 15 amino acids. Germline lookup yields CDR1 SQVTM and CDR2 ANQGSEA. This clone was seen repeatedly, ten times or more. A junction boundary mismatches the germline segment, possibly from a read error. Original processing methods: Estimated nucleated cell counts came from reference gene primer amplification. Libraries were prepared by immunoSEQ multiplex PCR; TCRdb keeps only in-frame clonotypes and omits some of them. The D gene and trimming were derived from the DNA, and the V and J assignments and clone size from that table. The sample contains 180,000 or so clones, roughly 81% of which appear only once. Seattle enrolled patients during active infection and tracked them longitudinally.

The chain employs TRBV29-1 and TRBJ2-1; TRBD2 matches at 14 bases. Sequenced material: peripheral blood. This TCR was sampled from a woman in her 40s with COVID-19, enrolled during active disease. CDR3 loop: CSVEGTSGRSNEQFF. The DNA of the CDR3 is TGCAGCGTAGAAGGGACTAGCGGGAGAAGTAATGAGCAGTTCTTC.